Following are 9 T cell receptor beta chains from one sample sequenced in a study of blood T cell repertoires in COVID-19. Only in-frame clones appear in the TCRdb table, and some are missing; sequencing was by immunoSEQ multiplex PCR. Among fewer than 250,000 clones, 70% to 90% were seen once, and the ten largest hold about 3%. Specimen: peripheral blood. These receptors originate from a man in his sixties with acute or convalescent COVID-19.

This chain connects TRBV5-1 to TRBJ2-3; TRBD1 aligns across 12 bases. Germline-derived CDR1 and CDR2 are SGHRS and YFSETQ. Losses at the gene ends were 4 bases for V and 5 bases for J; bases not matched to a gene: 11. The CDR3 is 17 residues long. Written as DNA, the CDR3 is TGCGCCAGCAGCCCCTTCGTTGGGACAGGGGGCGAAGATACGCAGTATTTT. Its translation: CASSPFVGTGGEDTQYF.

The CDR3 bases are TGTGCCAGCTCACCACAGGGGGGGGACACTGAAGCTTTCTTT. Translating it yields CASSPQGGDTEAFF. The V and J genes are TRBV18 and TRBJ1-1, with a weak D call TRBD1 (6 bases). The length of the CDR3 is 14 residues. V lost 1 base to trimming and J lost 3 bases, with 9 bases between them. Germline V gives CDR1 KGHSH, CDR2 LQKENI.

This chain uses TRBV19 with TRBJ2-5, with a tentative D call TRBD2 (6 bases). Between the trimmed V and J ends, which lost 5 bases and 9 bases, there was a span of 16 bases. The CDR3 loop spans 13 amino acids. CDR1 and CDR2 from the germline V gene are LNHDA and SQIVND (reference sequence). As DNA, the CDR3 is TGTGCCAGTAGTGGGACTGCAAGTGTGTCCCAGTACTTC. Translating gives CASSGTASVSQYF.

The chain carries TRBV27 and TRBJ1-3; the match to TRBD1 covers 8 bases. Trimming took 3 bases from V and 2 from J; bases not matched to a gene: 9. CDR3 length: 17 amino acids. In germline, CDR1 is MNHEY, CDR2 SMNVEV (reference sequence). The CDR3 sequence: CASSFQGPDRAGNTIYF. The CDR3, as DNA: TGTGCCAGCAGTTTCCAAGGACCGGACAGGGCTGGAAACACCATATATTTT.

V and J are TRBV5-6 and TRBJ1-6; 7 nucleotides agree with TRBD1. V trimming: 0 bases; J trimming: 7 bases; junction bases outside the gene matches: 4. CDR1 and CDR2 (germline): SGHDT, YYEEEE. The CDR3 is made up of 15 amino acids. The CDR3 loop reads CASSLAKGANSPLHF. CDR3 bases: TGTGCCAGCAGCTTGGCCAAGGGGGCCAATTCACCCCTCCACTTT.

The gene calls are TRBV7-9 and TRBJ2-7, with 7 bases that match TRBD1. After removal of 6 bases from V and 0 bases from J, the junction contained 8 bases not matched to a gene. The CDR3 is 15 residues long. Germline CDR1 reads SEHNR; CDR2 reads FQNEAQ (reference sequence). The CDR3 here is CASSSFGTDSYEQYF. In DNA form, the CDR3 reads TGTGCCAGCAGTTCCTTCGGGACAGACTCCTACGAGCAGTACTTC.

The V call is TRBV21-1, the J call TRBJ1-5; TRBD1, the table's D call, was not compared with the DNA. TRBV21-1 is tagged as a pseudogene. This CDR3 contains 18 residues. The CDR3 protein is CASSKQLSGGRVGRPQHF. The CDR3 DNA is TGTGCCAGCAGCAAGCAACTAAGTGGGGGCAGGGTGGGACGGCCCCAGCATTTT.

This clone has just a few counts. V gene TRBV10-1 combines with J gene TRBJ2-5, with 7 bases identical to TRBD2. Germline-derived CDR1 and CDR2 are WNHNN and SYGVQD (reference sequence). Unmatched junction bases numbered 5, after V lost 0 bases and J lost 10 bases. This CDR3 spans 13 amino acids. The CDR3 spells CASSESGGGVQYF. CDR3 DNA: TGCGCCAGCAGTGAGTCGGGGGGGGGAGTCCAGTACTTC.

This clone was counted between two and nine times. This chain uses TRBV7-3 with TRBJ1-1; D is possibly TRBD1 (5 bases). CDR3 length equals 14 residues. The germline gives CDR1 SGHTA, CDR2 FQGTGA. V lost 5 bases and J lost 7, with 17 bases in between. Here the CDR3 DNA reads TGTGCCAGCAGCCCATTTCAACCCGGGGGTGAAGCTTTCTTT. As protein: CASSPFQPGGEAFF. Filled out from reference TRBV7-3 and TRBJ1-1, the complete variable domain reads GAGVSQTPSNKVTEKGKYVELRCDPISGHTALYWYRQSLGQGPEFLIYFQGTGAADDSGLPNDRFFAVRPEGSVSTLKIQRTERGDSAVYLCASSPFQPGGEAFFGQGTRLTVV.